This TCR beta chain originates from a study of blood T cell repertoires in COVID-19. Study-level information: Samples of COVID-19 (acute and convalescent) were obtained from the United States, Italy and Spain. The cDNA or gDNA used as material had been derived from T cells, B-cell-depleted T cells, or PBMCs.

In the original workflow: Amplifying reference gene primers gave estimates of nucleated cell counts. Some clones are missing from TCRdb's copy, which holds only in-frame ones; the method was immunoSEQ multiplex PCR. V and J calls and clone size follow that table, whereas D and trimming were derived from the DNA. The sample shows about 230,000 clones, 88% of them seen only once. Sequenced input: peripheral blood. This clonotype was obtained from a woman aged 55 to 70 with acute or convalescent COVID-19.

The CDR3 region is CASRQGTDNSPLHF. As DNA, the CDR3 is TGTGCCAGCAGACAGGGGACAGATAATTCACCCCTCCACTTT. V and J are TRBV28 and TRBJ1-6; 7 bases line up with TRBD1. V lost 6 bases, J lost 5 bases, and 4 bases stayed unmatched. Germline V gene lookup returns CDR1 MDHEN and CDR2 SYDVKM. The CDR3 length is 14 residues.